The 2 T cell receptor beta chains listed next were all sequenced from one sample in a study of siplizumab effects on memory and regulatory T cells. Profiled with immunoSEQ multiplex PCR; TCRdb holds only in-frame clones, not every one. The table has fewer than 100,000 clones, over 85% seen once; the top ten hold 0.3%. Sample: non-Treg CD4+ T cells sorted from blood. These receptors all stem from a human donor in good health.

The J gene is TRBJ1-2, the V gene TRBV6-5; 9 nucleotides line up with TRBD1. The V gene end was trimmed by 8 bases and the J gene end by 8 bases; junction bases not matched to a gene: 9. From germline, CDR1 is MNHEY and CDR2 SVGAGI. This CDR3 region has 13 residues. CDR3 DNA: TGTGCCAGCCGGGGGGACAGGGTGAGCGGCTACACCTTC. Translated: CASRGDRVSGYTF.

This chain connects TRBV6-6 to TRBJ2-5; D might be TRBD2 (6 bases). Trimming removed 6 bases from V and 1 base from J, with 12 bases in between. The germline gives CDR1 MNHNY, CDR2 SVGAGI (reference sequence). This CDR3 spans 14 amino acids. The CDR3 is CASRAGWTQETQYF. In DNA form, the CDR3 reads TGTGCCAGCAGGGCGGGGTGGACCCAAGAGACCCAGTACTTC.